This TCR beta chain was obtained from a study of beta chain features in type 1 diabetes (dated by TCRdb to 2017 to 2018). Turning to the overall study: Mean age, gender distribution, total cell number and subset yield were not different between patients and healthy donors. A total of 85 million to 140 million sorted cells were examined across all samples, and the number of cells per subset was strongly correlated with RNA yield. In the study, recently diagnosed type 1 diabetes patients and matched healthy donors were compared on the TCRB repertoires of their sorted circulating CD4+ T cell subsets. Naive and central memory subsets were obtained from all 30 or so donors, but regulatory and stem cell-like memory subsets were isolated from only 8 patients and roughly eight healthy donors. Broad study findings and their caveats: Because cDNA was sequenced instead of genomic DNA, activated cells with high expression could be over-represented, although the groups did not differ in activation or CD3 levels. Type 1 diabetes patients showed a moderate but significant shortening of TCRB CDR3 length in all four CD4+ subsets. Because small numbers of individuals were included in the HLA sub-analyses, any influence of HLA type on TCRB rearrangement was left unresolved. At VDJ recombination sites, type 1 diabetes patients had fewer insertions and more deleted nucleotides, which implies abnormalities in thymic rearrangement. Shorter templates might have been favored by PCR, but patient and control samples were amplified and corrected together, so both groups would have been affected equally by any skew. Naive, central memory and regulatory TCRB repertoires appeared to be more alike among patients than among healthy donors.

The entire isolated RNA was reverse transcribed using the High Capacity cDNA Reverse Transcription Kit, and thus expressed TCRB transcripts were sequenced. Deep immunoSEQ sequencing was performed on naive, central memory and regulatory T cell samples, with an average of roughly 3.3 million total reads per sample. After sorted cells were lysed in RLT buffer, RNA was extracted with DNase-treated RNeasy Micro or Mini kits, with the choice depending on cell number. Each cell subset was processed on its own to prevent cross-contamination, while patient and healthy donor samples were processed together. Using the immunoSEQ multiplex PCR, TCRB sequences were amplified from cDNA into 87-bp fragments spanning the CDR3 region. Amplicons were sequenced on the Illumina HiSeq platform. The original methods were these. Synthetic template baselines were used to correct PCR bias computationally, reads within Hamming distance 2 were collapsed together, and singletons that could not be merged were discarded. Reads were aligned against IMGT so that V, D and J genes, CDR3 length and insertions or deletions at six rearrangement sites could be assigned. Within each subset, clonotype counts were normalized to sorted cell number, and only after that were true diversity and Gini coefficients computed with the tcR R package. The overlap coefficient, calculated on TCRB nucleotide sequences, was used to quantify repertoire sharing. TCRdb took over this immuneACCESS table, retaining in-frame rearrangements with V and J assigned. Such tables are incomplete; in checked studies, under half of the missing clones stem from an unresolved V gene, and the remainder is unexplained. The V and J calls and the clone size are those of that table, but D and trimming were determined from the DNA. This sample gives around 40,000 clones in total; 66% of them show up just once. The top ten constitute 2% to 2.5% of the sample.

As regards this clone: Its antigen target is currently unknown. Base qualities are missing; no much larger clone stands one base away.

A single peripheral blood draw of around 120 mL on average was collected from each donor into heparinised tubes. Using a panel that included CD45RO, CCR7, CD25, CD127, CD95 and CD27, naive, central memory, regulatory and stem cell-like memory CD4+ T cells were sorted on a BD FACSAria II. A purity above 98% was achieved for all sorted populations. PBMCs were separated immediately by Lymphoprep density gradient centrifugation and were stained directly, without being cultured. So that batch effects would be minimized, each experiment stained and sorted samples in pairs, pairing one healthy donor with one patient. V sheds 3 bases and J sheds 1 base, leaving 5 bases between their ends. In the germline V gene, CDR1 corresponds to ENHRY and CDR2 to SYGVKD. The CDR3 runs 13 residues from the cysteine to the phenylalanine. Just CDR3 DNA is preserved here, 39 bases in frame from base 1.

The sequence is built from TRBV10-3 and TRBJ2-3, with the D gene too uncertain to name. The material sequenced was Tregs from blood. The cell subset or site label on this specimen signifies: regulatory CD4+ T cells. The clonotype originates from a young woman with type 1 diabetes. CDR3 sequence: CAISERGTDTQYF. Read as DNA, the sequence is TGTGCCATCAGTGAACGAGGCACAGATACGCAGTATTTT.